This TCR beta chain was recovered during a study of blood T cell repertoires in COVID-19. Seattle's enrolled individuals joined amid active infection and were then monitored longitudinally. The repertoire was sequenced with immunoSEQ multiplex PCR; TCRdb's copy has only in-frame clones and lacks some. The table records about 87,000 clones, under 85% of them present only once. Germline V gene data show CDR1 as MNHEY and CDR2 as SVGAGI. Trimming pared 6 bases from V and 3 bases from J, leaving 11 bases between. The CDR3 covers 14 residues. The TCR comes from a woman older than 75 with COVID-19, enrolled during active disease. The chain recombines TRBV6-5 with TRBJ2-2; TRBD2 is a possible D gene (5 bases). Sequences were obtained from peripheral blood. CDR3 bases: TGTGCCAGCAGGGGTGGACTGTACACCGGGGAGCTGTTTTTT. The encoded protein is CASRGGLYTGELFF.